This TCR beta chain was sequenced in a study of T-cell reconstitution after alpha-beta-depleted transplantation in children. Using unique molecular identifiers, the investigators prepared the TCRbeta library. TCRdb called the PCR reads again in MiXCR, with one record for every CDR3 protein. The sample holds some 9,000 distinct CDR3 sequences; around 17% are singletons and the top ten take around nine tenths. This clonotype was seen many times. Its cognate antigen is unknown. The CDR3 runs 15 residues. Trimming pared 4 bases from V and 5 bases from J, leaving 14 bases between. CDR1 MNHEY and CDR2 SVGAGI come from the germline V gene. Overall study results and limits: Surviving recipient T cells and thymic progenitors accounted for the high day-60 TCRbeta diversity observed in some patients. T-cell counts and diversity at one year following transplant were attributed mainly to newly produced T cells. After transplant, at about two months, alpha-beta T cells were reportedly derived from several hundred expanded graft clones.

The sequences come from PBMCs, mostly from graft donor cells, collected 60 days after TCRalphabeta/CD19-depleted stem cell transplant. This chain connects TRBV6-5 to TRBJ2-2, with D possibly TRBD2 on 5 matching bases. This clonotype was sampled from a girl under two years old who had a stem cell transplant for combined immunodeficiency, so the T cells may come from the graft donor. The CDR3 nucleotides are TGTGCCAGCAGTTTCGACTATATGAGGACCGGGGAGCTGTTTTTT. Its protein product is CASSFDYMRTGELFF.